Each of the 30 T cell receptor beta chains below was sequenced from the same sample in a study of blood T cell repertoires in COVID-19. Only in-frame clones appear in the TCRdb table, and some are missing; sequencing was by immunoSEQ multiplex PCR. The table records about 39,000 clones, about 94% of them present only once. What was sequenced was peripheral blood. The receptor source for this set is a human donor with active COVID-19. The donor label of this sample is uncertain.

This chain links TRBV12-5 with TRBJ2-5; TRBD2 is a possible D gene (5 bases). Germline V lookup: CDR1 LGHNT, CDR2 FRNRAP. This CDR3 has 15 amino acids. V was pared by 1 base and J by 0 bases, with 9 bases between. The CDR3 bases are TGTGCTAGTGGTTTGGGTGAGGGTTACCAAGAGACCCAGTACTTC. The encoded protein is CASGLGEGYQETQYF. Using reference TRBV12-5 and TRBJ2-5 for the parts outside the CDR3, the full variable domain is DARVTQTPRHKVTEMGQEVTMRCQPILGHNTVFWYRQTMMQGLELLAYFRNRAPLDDSGMPKDRFSAEMPDATLATLKIQPSEPRDSAVYFCASGLGEGYQETQYFGPGTRLLVL.

The chain carries TRBV11-2 and TRBJ2-1, with 10 bases lining up with TRBD2. V lost 4 bases, J lost 3 bases, and 6 bases stayed unmatched. Germline V gene data show CDR1 as SGHAT and CDR2 as FQNNGV. This CDR3 is built from 16 residues. The CDR3, as DNA: TGTGCCAGCAGCTCGGCCAAGCGGGGGGGCTACAATGAGCAGTTCTTC. This sequence encodes CASSSAKRGGYNEQFF.

The J gene is TRBJ1-6, the V gene TRBV4-2; D not resolved. The CDR3 runs to 14 residues. V dropped 6 bases and J dropped 9 bases, with 15 bases sitting between them. CDR1 is LGHNA, CDR2 YNFKEQ, per germline. The DNA of the CDR3 is TGTGCCAGCAGTGCCCCGGAGGTGAGTTCACCCCTCCACTTT. Its translation: CASSAPEVSSPLHF.

Of note for this clone: One end of the junction varies from germline; a read error may be responsible. This chain links TRBV6-1 with TRBJ2-1, with unresolved D. The CDR3 covers 15 residues. The germline V gene has CDR1 MNHNS and CDR2 SASEGT. The CDR3 loop reads CASREGRSSYNEQFF. CDR3 DNA sequence: TGTGCCAGCAGGGAAGGCCGTAGCTCCTACAATGAGCAGTTCTTC.

The chain carries TRBV6-6 and TRBJ2-4; 7 positions agree with TRBD1. The length of the CDR3 is 15 residues. CDR1 is MNHNY and CDR2 is SVGAGI in the germline V gene (reference sequence). Germline trimming cut 2 bases from V and 7 bases from J; bases unmatched to any gene: 8. CDR3 in amino acids: CASSYPGTADNIQYF. The CDR3, as DNA: TGTGCCAGCAGTTACCCGGGGACAGCTGATAACATTCAGTACTTC.

The sample holds one count of this clone. The chain employs TRBV6-1 and TRBJ1-6; D gene uncertain. Germline assignment: CDR1 MNHNS and CDR2 SASEGT. V lost 2 bases and J lost 8, with 7 bases in between. The CDR3 contains 13 residues. The CDR3 loop is CASSEIGDSPLHF. The CDR3 bases are TGTGCCAGCAGTGAAATTGGAGATTCACCCCTCCACTTT.

This clone was seen a single time. Here the CDR3 DNA reads TGTGCCAGCAGTGAATTGGGACTAGCGACCACAGATACGCAGTATTTT. Amino acids: CASSELGLATTDTQYF. This chain connects TRBV2 to TRBJ2-3; 10 positions agree with TRBD2. Trimming took 2 bases from V and 2 from J; bases not matched to a gene: 4. Germline CDR1 is SNHLY and CDR2 is FYNNEI. There are 16 residues in the CDR3. Based on the CDR3 plus reference TRBV2 and TRBJ2-3, the full variable domain is EPEVTQTPSHQVTQMGQEVILRCVPISNHLYFYWYRQILGQKVEFLVSFYNNEISEKSEIFDDQFSVERPDGSNFTLKIRSTKLEDSAMYFCASSELGLATTDTQYFGPGTRLTVL.

This chain connects TRBV9 to TRBJ2-5, with 7 positions matching TRBD1. CDR1 SGDLS and CDR2 YYNGEE come from the germline V gene. V shed 3 bases, J shed 0 bases, and the junction held 2 bases outside the gene matches. CDR3 size: 14 residues. CDR3 coding DNA: TGTGCCAGCAGCGCGGGACAGTACCAAGAGACCCAGTACTTC. This sequence encodes CASSAGQYQETQYF.

This chain links TRBV5-1 with TRBJ1-5; unclear D gene. Germline V lookup: CDR1 SGHRS, CDR2 YFSETQ. The CDR3 length is 15 residues. Deletions cut 0 bases from V and 2 bases from J, with 9 bases between. The CDR3 loop is CASSLGAAGNQPQHF. The CDR3 DNA reads as TGCGCCAGCAGCTTGGGAGCGGCGGGCAATCAGCCCCAGCATTTT.

The chain links TRBV9 to TRBJ2-7, with 8 bases fitting TRBD2. The CDR3 length is 14 residues. With 0 bases clipped from V and 3 bases from J, the junction kept 2 bases outside the gene matches. Germline V lookup: CDR1 SGDLS, CDR2 YYNGEE. Here the CDR3 DNA reads TGTGCCAGCAGCGTAGGGACTAGCAACTACGAGCAGTACTTC. Its translation is CASSVGTSNYEQYF. Combining the CDR3 with reference TRBV9 and TRBJ2-7 gives the whole variable domain DSGVTQTPKHLITATGQRVTLRCSPRSGDLSVYWYQQSLDQGLQFLIQYYNGEERAKGNILERFSAQQFPDLHSELNLSSLELGDSALYFCASSVGTSNYEQYFGPGTRLTVT.

The genes are TRBV10-3 and TRBJ2-7; D is possibly TRBD2 (5 bases). The CDR3 spans 13 residues. The V end was cut by 0 bases, the J end by 6 bases, with 9 bases between. Germline CDR1 reads ENHRY; CDR2 reads SYGVKD. The CDR3 sequence: CAISESGGFEQYF. CDR3 bases: TGTGCCATCAGTGAGTCAGGAGGATTCGAGCAGTACTTC.

This chain's CDR3 is CASSPPSHRTGGNGGYTF. The CDR3 bases are TGTGCCAGCTCACCACCTTCTCACAGGACAGGGGGCAACGGTGGCTACACCTTC. This sequence joins TRBV18 and TRBJ1-2; TRBD1 matches 11 bases. Trimming at V came to 0 bases and at J to 7 bases, leaving 13 bases not matched to a gene. CDR1 and CDR2 from the germline V gene are KGHSH and LQKENI. The CDR3 loop spans 18 amino acids. The full variable domain, rest sourced from reference TRBV18 and TRBJ1-2, is NAGVMQNPRHLVRRRGQEARLRCSPMKGHSHVYWYRQLPEEGLKFMVYLQKENIIDESGMPKERFSAEFPKEGPSILRIQQVVRGDSAAYFCASSPPSHRTGGNGGYTFGSGTRLTVV.

The V call is TRBV4-1, the J call TRBJ2-1, with 9 bases lining up with TRBD2. V shed 3 bases and J 0 bases; nucleotides not matched to a gene: 6. Germline V CDR1 and CDR2: MGHRA, YSYEKL. The CDR3 runs 17 residues. CDR3 DNA: TGCGCCAGCAGCCATCTCTCGCGGGGGGGCTCCTACAATGAGCAGTTCTTC. Translated: CASSHLSRGGSYNEQFF.

The chain joins TRBV28 to TRBJ2-7; 9 bases are shared with TRBD1. Germline V gene data show CDR1 as MDHEN and CDR2 as SYDVKM. The CDR3 totals 16 residues. V shed 4 bases and J 3 bases; nucleotides not matched to a gene: 10. This CDR3 reads CASSSTGGEKHYEQYF. The DNA of the CDR3 is TGTGCCAGCAGTTCCACAGGGGGCGAGAAGCACTACGAGCAGTACTTC.

This chain connects TRBV20-1 to TRBJ1-2, with 8 bases matching TRBD1. This CDR3 has 13 amino acids. V shed 3 bases, J shed 2 bases, and the junction held 2 bases outside the gene matches. Germline V gives CDR1 DFQATT, CDR2 SNEGSKA (reference sequence). The chain's CDR3 is CSASAGGNYGYTF. In DNA, the CDR3 is TGCAGTGCTAGTGCAGGGGGCAACTATGGCTACACCTTC.

The chain combines TRBV18 with TRBJ2-3, with D perhaps TRBD2 (5 bases). Trimming pared 5 bases from V and 3 bases from J, leaving 15 bases between. This CDR3 region has 15 residues. Germline values: CDR1 KGHSH, CDR2 LQKENI. The CDR3 DNA follows: TGTGCCAGCTCATTCTGGCGGACTGATACAGATACGCAGTATTTT. Its protein is CASSFWRTDTDTQYF.

CDR3 residues: CASSPRAGGRGTQYF. The DNA of the CDR3 is TGTGCCAGCAGCCCGCGGGCGGGGGGGCGAGGGACCCAGTACTTC. The chain joins TRBV3-1 (or the pseudogene TRBV3-2) to TRBJ2-5, with 9 bases that match TRBD2. In germline, CDR1 is LGHDT, CDR2 YNNKEL (reference sequence). The CDR3 consists of 15 residues. Losses at the gene ends were 4 bases for V and 7 bases for J; bases not matched to a gene: 10.

The chain joins TRBV2 to TRBJ2-7; 7 positions agree with TRBD2. V shed 1 base, J shed 6 bases, and the junction held 9 bases outside the gene matches. The CDR3 sequence is 15 residues long. In germline, CDR1 is SNHLY, CDR2 FYNNEI. The DNA for the CDR3 is TGTGCCAGCAGTGAAGGCGGACTAGGAATCAGCGAGCAGTACTTC. It codes for CASSEGGLGISEQYF.

This clone was observed a single time. The rearrangement links TRBV5-6 to TRBJ2-1; D is uncertain. The CDR3 has 14 residues. Germline loops: CDR1 SGHDT, CDR2 YYEEEE. The germline V and J ends were trimmed by 0 bases and 4 bases, with 8 bases remaining between them. CDR3 loop: CASSLARAYNEQFF. The CDR3, as DNA: TGTGCCAGCAGCTTGGCCCGAGCTTACAATGAGCAGTTCTTC.

This chain uses TRBV9 with TRBJ1-2, with 7 bases fitting TRBD1. Germline lookup yields CDR1 SGDLS and CDR2 YYNGEE. The CDR3 loop spans 15 amino acids. V shed 0 bases and J 2 bases; nucleotides not matched to a gene: 4. The CDR3 is CASSVGQGVNYGYTF. CDR3 bases: TGTGCCAGCAGCGTAGGGCAGGGGGTGAACTATGGCTACACCTTC.

Here the CDR3 DNA reads TGTGCCAGCAGCTTAGAGGGGGCCACTGAAGCTTTCTTT. Translated, it gives CASSLEGATEAFF. The rearrangement uses TRBV7-9 and TRBJ1-1; TRBD1 aligns across 7 bases. Trimming cost V 1 base and J 4 bases; bases outside gene matches: 0. Germline V lookup: CDR1 SEHNR, CDR2 FQNEAQ (reference sequence). The CDR3 has 13 residues.

The chain couples TRBV10-3 to TRBJ1-1; D is uncertain. The CDR3 runs to 14 residues. Trimming pared 2 bases from V and 1 base from J, leaving 8 bases between. Germline CDR1 reads ENHRY; CDR2 reads SYGVKD. The CDR3 loop reads CAISEVQANTEAFF. CDR3 coding DNA: TGTGCCATCAGTGAGGTGCAGGCGAACACTGAAGCTTTCTTT.

The chain couples TRBV2 to TRBJ1-2, with D uncertain. Trimming removed 4 bases at V and 8 bases at J, with 5 bases between. This CDR3 has 10 residues. Germline-derived CDR1 and CDR2 are SNHLY and FYNNEI. CDR3 sequence (DNA): TGTGCCAGCAGTGGAGAAGGCTACACCTTC. Its translation: CASSGEGYTF.

V usage is TRBV28 and J usage is TRBJ2-7; D possibly corresponds to TRBD1 (5 bases). CDR1 is MDHEN, CDR2 SYDVKM, per germline. V lost 6 bases and J 3 bases, leaving 6 bases between the germline ends. The CDR3 covers 11 residues. CDR3 protein: CASSQGYEQYF. For the CDR3, the DNA is TGTGCCAGCAGCCAGGGCTACGAGCAGTACTTC. The full variable domain, completed using reference TRBV28 and TRBJ2-7, is DVKVTQSSRYLVKRTGEKVFLECVQDMDHENMFWYRQDPGLGLRLIYFSYDVKMKEKGDIPEGYSVSREKKERFSLILESASTNQTSMYLCASSQGYEQYFGPGTRLTVT.

The chain joins TRBV9 to TRBJ1-3; 7 bases agree with TRBD1. V dropped 4 bases and J dropped 8; count of bases not matched to a gene: 9. The CDR3 loop spans 14 amino acids. Germline CDR1 and CDR2: SGDLS and YYNGEE. The CDR3 region has the DNA TGTGCCAGCAGCCCGACCGGGACAGAGGACACCATATATTTT. It specifies CASSPTGTEDTIYF.

This chain links TRBV7-9 with TRBJ2-2; 8 bases align to TRBD2. Germline V gives CDR1 SEHNR, CDR2 FQNEAQ (reference sequence). V lost 0 bases, J lost 5 bases, and 5 bases stayed unmatched. The CDR3 length is 16 residues. The CDR3 DNA reads TGTGCCAGCAGCTTAGCCGGGACTAGGGGGACCGGGGAGCTGTTTTTT. It encodes CASSLAGTRGTGELFF.

J is TRBJ1-3 and V is TRBV19; D ambiguous. The ends were cut back, 4 bases at V and 0 bases at J, with 7 bases in the middle. Germline V CDR1 and CDR2: LNHDA, SQIVND (reference sequence). The CDR3 spans 14 residues. The CDR3 region is CASSKLSSGNTIYF. CDR3 nucleotides: TGTGCCAGTAGTAAACTGAGCTCTGGAAACACCATATATTTT.

V usage is TRBV6-5 and J usage is TRBJ1-6, with D unresolved. Germline V gene data show CDR1 as MNHEY and CDR2 as SVGAGI. The CDR3 extends over 14 amino acids. V was cut by 6 bases and J by 8 bases, with 14 bases left in between. In nucleotides, the CDR3 is TGTGCCAGCAGGTTAAGTGGAGGGCATTCACCCCTCCACTTT. This sequence encodes CASRLSGGHSPLHF.

The V call is TRBV5-1, the J call TRBJ2-7; possibly TRBD1 for D (6 bases). Deletions cut 2 bases from V and 2 bases from J, with 11 bases between. There are 14 residues in the CDR3. CDR1 and CDR2 (germline): SGHRS, YFSETQ. CDR3 residues: CASSFLDSTYEQYF. The CDR3 region has the DNA TGCGCCAGCAGCTTCCTGGACAGTACCTACGAGCAGTACTTC.

The chain combines TRBV29-1 with TRBJ2-5; D perhaps matches TRBD2 (7 bases). Germline V gene lookup returns CDR1 SQVTM and CDR2 ANQGSEA. The germline V and J ends were trimmed by 4 bases and 5 bases, with 20 bases remaining between them. The CDR3 extends over 15 amino acids. The CDR3 loop reads CSVVPYGGLRETQYF. DNA of the CDR3: TGCAGCGTTGTTCCTTACGGGGGGCTAAGGGAGACCCAGTACTTC.